These T cell receptor beta chains were read from a single sample in a study of shared clonotypes between healthy human individuals. Data came from immunoSEQ multiplex PCR; TCRdb stores just in-frame clones and leaves some out. This sample has 450,000 to 500,000 clones, with 65% to 80% found just once. The sequenced sample was PBMCs. These receptors all come from a woman aged 40-49 years in good health. Some clones in this sample may be carry-over from other donors' samples. The CDR3 runs from the conserved cysteine through the conserved F or W. The D gene is left open where the match is weak. Clone sizes are given selectively: once, few, many, or a class where the clone is expanded.

j_gene	abundance	v_gene	d_gene	CDR3aa	CDR3nt
TRBJ2-2	once	TRBV4-2	.	CASSQSLAANTGELFF	TGTGCCAGCAGCCAATCACTAGCTGCTAACACCGGGGAGCTGTTTTTT
TRBJ1-1	.	TRBV5-1	.	CASSSRPGYAGAEAFF	TGCGCCAGCAGCTCCCGGCCTGGATACGCCGGCGCTGAAGCTTTCTTT
TRBJ1-1	few	TRBV7-2	.	CASSLKRGRKSEAFF	TGTGCCAGCAGCTTAAAGCGGGGGCGGAAGTCTGAAGCTTTCTTT
TRBJ1-2	.	TRBV19	.	CASSISAGSYGYTF	TGTGCCAGTAGTATAAGTGCCGGATCTTATGGCTACACCTTC
TRBJ1-2	.	TRBV30	.	CAWKPQPTNYGYTF	TGTGCCTGGAAACCACAGCCAACTAACTATGGCTACACCTTC
TRBJ2-7	.	TRBV30	TRBD2	CAWTALAGGYEQYF	TGTGCCTGGACTGCACTAGCGGGAGGCTACGAGCAGTACTTC
TRBJ2-1	.	TRBV15	.	CATSRDLLAHNEQFF	TGTGCCACCAGCAGAGACTTGCTAGCCCACAATGAGCAGTTCTTC
TRBJ2-3	.	TRBV10-3	TRBD1	CAITPGQPTDTQYF	TGTGCCATCACTCCGGGACAGCCCACAGATACGCAGTATTTT
TRBJ2-7	.	TRBV11-3	.	CASSLGQNYEQYF	TGTGCCAGCAGCTTAGGGCAGAACTACGAGCAGTACTTC
TRBJ2-7	.	TRBV5-1	.	CASSLGARPSEQYF	TGCGCCAGCAGCTTGGGGGCCCGCCCTAGCGAGCAGTACTTC
TRBJ2-1	.	TRBV2	.	CASSALVAENEQFF	TGTGCCAGCAGTGCGTTAGTAGCGGAAAATGAGCAGTTCTTC